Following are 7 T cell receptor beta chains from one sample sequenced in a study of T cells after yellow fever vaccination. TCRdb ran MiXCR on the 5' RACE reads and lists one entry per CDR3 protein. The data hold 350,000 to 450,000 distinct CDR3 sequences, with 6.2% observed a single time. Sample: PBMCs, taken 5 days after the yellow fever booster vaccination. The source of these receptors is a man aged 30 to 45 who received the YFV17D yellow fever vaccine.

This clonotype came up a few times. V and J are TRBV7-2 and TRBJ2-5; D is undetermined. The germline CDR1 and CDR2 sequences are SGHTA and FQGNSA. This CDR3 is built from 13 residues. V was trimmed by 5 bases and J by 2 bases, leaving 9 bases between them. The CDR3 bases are TGTGCCAGCAGCCAACCCCCGCAAGAGACCCAGTACTTC. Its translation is CASSQPPQETQYF.

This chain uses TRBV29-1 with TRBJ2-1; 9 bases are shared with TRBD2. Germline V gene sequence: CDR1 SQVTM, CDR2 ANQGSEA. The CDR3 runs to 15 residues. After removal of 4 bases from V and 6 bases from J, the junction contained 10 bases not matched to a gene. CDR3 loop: CSVVQAGGMGNEQFF. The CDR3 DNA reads TGCAGCGTTGTCCAAGCGGGAGGAATGGGCAATGAGCAGTTCTTC.

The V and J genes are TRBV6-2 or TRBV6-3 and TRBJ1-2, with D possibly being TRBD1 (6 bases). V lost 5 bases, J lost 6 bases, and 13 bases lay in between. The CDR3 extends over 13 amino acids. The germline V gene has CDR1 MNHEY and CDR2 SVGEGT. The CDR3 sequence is CASSLSRTDGYTF. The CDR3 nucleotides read TGTGCCAGCAGTCTTTCAAGGACAGATGGCTACACCTTC.

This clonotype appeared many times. CDR3 coding DNA: TGTGCCAGCAGTTTAGGGACAGGGGGGAACACTGAAGCTTTCTTT. It encodes CASSLGTGGNTEAFF. This chain joins TRBV27 and TRBJ1-1; 11 bases align to TRBD1. The ends lost 2 bases at V and 1 base at J; junction bases unmatched: 0. CDR1 and CDR2 from the germline V gene are MNHEY and SMNVEV (reference sequence). The CDR3 runs 15 residues.

The CDR3 protein is CASSLVLAINEKLFF. CDR3 nucleotides: TGTGCCAGCAGCTTAGTTCTGGCGATTAATGAAAAACTGTTTTTT. The gene calls are TRBV7-2 and TRBJ1-4; D is undetermined. The CDR3 is 15 amino acids. The V end was cut by 1 base, the J end by 4 bases, with 10 bases between. From germline, CDR1 is SGHTA and CDR2 FQGNSA.

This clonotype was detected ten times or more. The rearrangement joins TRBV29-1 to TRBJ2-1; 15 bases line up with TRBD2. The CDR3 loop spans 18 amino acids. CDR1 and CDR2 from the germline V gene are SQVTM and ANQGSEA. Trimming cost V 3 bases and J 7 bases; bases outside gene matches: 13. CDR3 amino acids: CSVDYWTSGRGGRNEQFF. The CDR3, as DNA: TGCAGCGTTGACTACTGGACTAGCGGGAGGGGGGGTCGTAATGAGCAGTTCTTC.

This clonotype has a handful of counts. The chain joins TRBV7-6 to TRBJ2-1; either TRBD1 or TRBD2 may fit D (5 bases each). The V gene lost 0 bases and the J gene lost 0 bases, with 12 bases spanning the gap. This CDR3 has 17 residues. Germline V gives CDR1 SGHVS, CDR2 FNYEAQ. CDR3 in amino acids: CASSLAQGPSSYNEQFF. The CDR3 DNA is TGTGCCAGCAGCTTAGCCCAGGGACCGAGCTCCTACAATGAGCAGTTCTTC. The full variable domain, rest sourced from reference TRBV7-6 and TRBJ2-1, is GAGVSQSPRYKVTKRGQDVALRCDPISGHVSLYWYRQALGQGPEFLTYFNYEAQQDKSGLPNDRFSAERPEGSISTLTIQRTEQRDSAMYRCASSLAQGPSSYNEQFFGPGTRLTVL.